The 32 T cell receptor beta chains given below trace back to one sample, sequenced in a study of metastatic and nonmetastatic thyroid tumors. TCRdb re-called the PCR reads with MiXCR. Altogether 30,000 or so clones are present, over 25% being singletons, with the ten largest covering around 7.6%. No patient had received any treatment before thyroid surgery. Input material: blood. The receptors derive from a female donor with papillary thyroid cancer or a benign thyroid nodule (not recorded which). Some clones in this sample may be carry-over from other donors' samples.

By frequency in the sample, this clone is medium-sized (0.01 to 0.1%). The rearrangement joins TRBV30 to TRBJ1-1, with TRBD1 identical over 7 bases. This CDR3 has 13 amino acids. V was clipped by 0 bases and J by 6 bases; unmatched bases: 4. CDR1 GTSNPN and CDR2 SVGIG come from the germline V gene (reference sequence). CDR3 sequence reads: CAWSVQGLPEAFF. The CDR3 DNA follows: TGTGCCTGGAGTGTACAGGGGCTTCCTGAAGCTTTCTTT.

By proportion, this clone is medium-sized. The V call is TRBV11-2, the J call TRBJ2-7, with 10 bases fitting TRBD2. This CDR3 has 13 amino acids. Trimming cost V 8 bases and J 7 bases; bases outside gene matches: 8. Germline V gene lookup returns CDR1 SGHAT and CDR2 FQNNGV. DNA for the CDR3: TGTGCCAGCCGCGGACTAGCGGTAGAAGAGCAGTACTTC. This codes for CASRGLAVEEQYF.

This clone showed up many times. The same CDR3 is also encoded by other DNA sequences in this sample. The chain recombines TRBV4-1 with TRBJ2-3; D not certain. The CDR3 has 11 amino acids. Trimming cost V 6 bases and J 0 bases, with 1 base left between them. Germline CDR1 and CDR2: MGHRA and YSYEKL. The CDR3 loop is CASSSTDTQYF. The CDR3 DNA reads as TGCGCCAGCAGTAGCACAGATACGCAGTATTTT.

This clone appeared many times. The J gene is TRBJ2-6, the V gene TRBV12-3 or TRBV12-4, with D unresolved. Trimming stripped 2 bases from V and 4 bases from J, with 6 bases between. The CDR3 extends over 14 amino acids. CDR3 DNA sequence: TGTGCCAGCAGTTTAACAGCCGGGGCCAACGTCCTGACTTTC. Amino acids: CASSLTAGANVLTF.

Notes on this clone: Other nucleotide sequences in the sample specify the same CDR3. J is TRBJ2-7 and V is TRBV19; 8 positions agree with TRBD2. CDR1 is LNHDA and CDR2 is SQIVND in the germline V gene (reference sequence). This CDR3 region has 13 residues. Germline trimming cut 1 base from V and 13 bases from J; bases unmatched to any gene: 9. The CDR3 sequence: CASSIGTSGGVYF. CDR3 DNA sequence: TGTGCCAGTAGTATAGGAACTAGCGGAGGGGTCTACTTC.

This clone was recorded at least ten times. This chain connects TRBV11-2 to TRBJ1-5; no definite D call. The V end was cut by 2 bases, the J end by 2 bases, with 13 bases between. Germline V CDR1 and CDR2: SGHAT, FQNNGV. The CDR3 has 16 amino acids. CDR3 nucleotides: TGTGCCAGCAGCTTACTCTCCGCCAGTGGCAATCAGCCCCAGCATTTT. It is translated as CASSLLSASGNQPQHF.

This clone was detected ten times or more. This chain links TRBV5-1 with TRBJ1-2; 9 bases line up with TRBD1. V lost 4 bases, J lost 4 bases, and 11 bases stayed unmatched. Per germline, CDR1 SGHRS and CDR2 YFSETQ. This CDR3 region has 16 residues. As DNA, the CDR3 is TGCGCCAGCAGCCCTGAACAGGGGGCCTATTTCTATGGCTACACCTTC. Its protein product is CASSPEQGAYFYGYTF.

The table lists this clone with a few counts. The junction and the germline gene differ at one end; a read error may be behind it. This chain links TRBV19 with TRBJ2-7; perhaps TRBD2 as D (6 bases). Germline CDR1 LNHDA, CDR2 SQIVND (reference sequence). The CDR3 has 14 amino acids. In DNA, the CDR3 is TGTGCCAGTAACCAGGGACTCGAAGACTACGAGCAGTACTTT. Translated, it gives CASNQGLEDYEQYF.

This clone was seen repeatedly, ten times or more. The chain couples TRBV30 to TRBJ1-1; 10 nucleotides line up with TRBD1. Germline trimming cut 1 base from V and 1 base from J; bases unmatched to any gene: 6. This CDR3 spans 16 amino acids. From germline, CDR1 is GTSNPN and CDR2 SVGIG (reference sequence). In DNA form, the CDR3 reads TGTGCCTGGAGTGGAGGGGACAGGGGACAGAACACTGAAGCTTTCTTT. Its translation is CAWSGGDRGQNTEAFF.

This clone was recorded many times. V gene TRBV13 combines with J gene TRBJ2-1, with D possibly matching TRBD1 (6 bases). Germline V gene data show CDR1 as PRHDT and CDR2 as FYEKMQ (reference sequence). The CDR3 runs to 16 residues. Trimming removed 4 bases at V and 5 bases at J, with 18 bases between. DNA of the CDR3: TGTGCCAGCAGCTCCCAAGCAGGGGTGAAGGACAATGAGCAGTTCTTC. It specifies CASSSQAGVKDNEQFF.

The CDR3 DNA sequence: TGTGCCAGCAGTGTAGGGACGGAAAATCAGCCCCAGCATTTT. It yields the protein CASSVGTENQPQHF. This rearrangement joins TRBV6-1 to TRBJ1-5, with D possibly being TRBD1 (5 bases). With 4 bases removed from V and 4 bases from J, the gap between germline ends came to 11 bases. This CDR3 has 14 residues. Germline V gene lookup returns CDR1 MNHNS and CDR2 SASEGT.

This clone has ten or more counts. The rearrangement links TRBV7-9 to TRBJ2-5; unclear D gene. This CDR3 spans 14 amino acids. The V gene's germline CDR1 is SEHNR and CDR2 FQNEAQ (reference sequence). Trimming left V 2 bases short and J 9 bases short, with 16 bases between. CDR3 amino acids: CASSLLGFQVSQYF. CDR3 DNA sequence: TGTGCCAGCAGCTTATTAGGGTTCCAAGTGTCCCAGTACTTC.

This clone occurred many times. The rearrangement links TRBV14 to TRBJ2-5, with TRBD2 identical over 8 bases. The CDR3 contains 16 residues. Germline CDR1 and CDR2: SGHDN and FVKESK. Unmatched junction bases numbered 8, after V lost 0 bases and J lost 5 bases. This CDR3 reads CASSQDSLAGGETQYF. As DNA, the CDR3 is TGTGCCAGCAGCCAAGACTCCCTAGCGGGTGGTGAGACCCAGTACTTC.

This clone has a count of ten or more. The chain links TRBV6-1 to TRBJ2-6; 9 bases are a match to TRBD1. CDR3 length: 19 residues. The germline CDR1 and CDR2 sequences are MNHNS and SASEGT. V trimming: 2 bases; J trimming: 1 base; junction bases outside the gene matches: 9. The CDR3 protein is CASSEPTGTGFSGANVLTF. The CDR3 DNA reads TGTGCCAGCAGTGAACCGACGGGGACAGGGTTTTCTGGGGCCAACGTCCTGACTTTC.

The chain has TRBV11-1 and TRBJ2-1; 10 bases map to TRBD2. J lost 3 bases, V lost 2 bases, and 4 bases had no gene match. The germline V gene encodes CDR1 SGHAT and CDR2 FQDESV (reference sequence). This CDR3 has 16 residues. CDR3 amino acids: CASSLTSGAYYNEQFF. The CDR3, as DNA: TGTGCCAGCAGCTTAACTAGCGGGGCCTACTACAATGAGCAGTTCTTC.

Ten or more counts support this clone. The chain links TRBV4-2 to TRBJ2-3; the match to TRBD2 covers 11 bases. CDR3 length: 18 amino acids. CDR1 is LGHNA and CDR2 is YNFKEQ in the germline V gene. Germline trimming cut 4 bases from V and 1 base from J; bases unmatched to any gene: 10. The CDR3 DNA follows: TGTGCCAGCAGCCCGAGACTAGCGGGAACTTACGGCACAGATACGCAGTATTTT. Protein product: CASSPRLAGTYGTDTQYF.

This clone was seen ten or more times. The chain carries TRBV12-3 or TRBV12-4 and TRBJ2-5; 9 nucleotides match TRBD2. V lost 5 bases and J lost 2; bases outside the gene matches: 3. The CDR3 is 14 amino acids. In nucleotides, the CDR3 is TGTGCCAGCAGTGAGGGACTAGCTCAAGAGACCCAGTACTTC. Translating it yields CASSEGLAQETQYF.

This clone occurred many times. The rearrangement uses TRBV19 and TRBJ2-1, with 7 bases aligning to TRBD1. Germline V gene data show CDR1 as LNHDA and CDR2 as SQIVND (reference sequence). CDR3 length equals 17 residues. Germline trimming cut 6 bases from V and 4 bases from J; bases unmatched to any gene: 15. The chain's CDR3 is CASSRDPTGKRYNEQFF. CDR3 sequence (DNA): TGTGCCAGTAGCCGAGACCCGACAGGGAAGAGGTACAATGAGCAGTTCTTC.

This clone was observed a few times. The chain couples TRBV28 to TRBJ1-2, with 9 bases identical to TRBD1. CDR3 size: 16 residues. V lost 7 bases to trimming and J lost 8 bases; unmatched junction nucleotides: 17. Germline CDR1 is MDHEN and CDR2 is SYDVKM. In nucleotides, the CDR3 is TGTGCCAGCAATCTAGAAGGGGACAGGGAGGGAGAGGGCTACACCTTC. Translated, it gives CASNLEGDREGEGYTF.

This clone ranks as large. This chain connects TRBV4-1 to TRBJ2-3, with a tentative D call TRBD2 (7 bases). This CDR3 is built from 18 residues. The V end lost 1 base, the J end lost 7 bases, and 24 bases lay between the germline ends. Germline V CDR1 and CDR2: MGHRA, YSYEKL. The CDR3 DNA sequence: TGCGCCAGCAGCCAAGGGGAGATCGCGGGGGCCCTTTTAAATACGCAGTATTTT. As protein: CASSQGEIAGALLNTQYF.

The chain joins TRBV4-2 to TRBJ1-5, with 8 positions matching TRBD1. The CDR3 is 16 residues long. The V and J ends lost 0 bases and 7 bases, in that order; junction bases with no gene match: 8. The germline CDR1 and CDR2 sequences are LGHNA and YNFKEQ. The CDR3 sequence: CASSQEPSTGAQPQHF. CDR3 DNA: TGTGCCAGCAGCCAAGAGCCCTCGACAGGGGCGCAGCCCCAGCATTTT.

CDR3 in DNA: TGTGCCAGCAGCTTAAGCAGCTCCTACGAGCAGTACTTC. This gives the protein CASSLSSSYEQYF. This sequence joins TRBV7-8 and TRBJ2-7; D is ambiguous. The CDR3 is 13 amino acids. From germline, CDR1 is SGHVS and CDR2 FQNEAQ. V lost 2 bases to trimming and J lost 0 bases, with 5 bases between them.

The rearrangement uses TRBV4-2 and TRBJ2-1; 13 bases line up with TRBD2. With V trimmed by 4 bases and J by 9 bases, 6 bases remained unmatched. CDR1 and CDR2 (germline): LGHNA, YNFKEQ. The CDR3 is 15 residues long. CDR3 bases: TGTGCCAGCAGCCTTACTAGCGGGGGGGCGGCTGAGCAGTTCTTC. Residues: CASSLTSGGAAEQFF.

This clone was recorded a few times. An end of the junction differs from the germline gene, which may be a read error. This chain links TRBV10-1 with TRBJ2-1; TRBD2 matches at 12 bases. From germline, CDR1 is WNHNN and CDR2 SYGVQD (reference sequence). This CDR3 has 15 amino acids. The CDR3 DNA reads as TGCGCCAGCAGTGACACTAGCGGGAGGTACAATGTGCAGTTCTTC. Protein sequence: CASSDTSGRYNVQFF.

This clone was seen at least ten times. The chain is built from TRBV20-1 and TRBJ1-2, with a possible D match to TRBD1 (5 bases). Between the trimmed V and J ends, which lost 3 bases and 4 bases, there was a span of 12 bases. The CDR3 has 13 amino acids. Germline CDR1 reads DFQATT; CDR2 reads SNEGSKA (reference sequence). For the CDR3, the DNA is TGCAGTGCTAGGCTATCAGGGAGCTATGGCTACACCTTC. Translated: CSARLSGSYGYTF.

The V and J genes are TRBV9 and TRBJ1-6, with D uncertain. V lost 3 bases and J 12 bases, leaving 10 bases between the germline ends. CDR1 is SGDLS and CDR2 is YYNGEE in the germline V gene. The CDR3 is made up of 12 amino acids. The CDR3 DNA reads TGTGCCAGCAGCGGACTGAATGAACCCCTCCACTTT. It specifies CASSGLNEPLHF.

This clone was detected many times. J is TRBJ2-5 and V is TRBV19, with 9 bases lining up with TRBD2. The CDR3 has 19 amino acids. V trimming: 1 base; J trimming: 2 bases; junction bases outside the gene matches: 14. Germline V gene lookup returns CDR1 LNHDA and CDR2 SQIVND (reference sequence). The DNA for the CDR3 is TGTGCCAGTAGTATAGGACCCCGAACTAGCGGGCTTATTCAAGAGACCCAGTACTTC. It codes for CASSIGPRTSGLIQETQYF. Combining the CDR3 with reference TRBV19 and TRBJ2-5 gives the whole variable domain DGGITQSPKYLFRKEGQNVTLSCEQNLNHDAMYWYRQDPGQGLRLIYYSQIVNDFQKGDIAEGYSVSREKKESFPLTVTSAQKNPTAFYLCASSIGPRTSGLIQETQYFGPGTRLLVL.

This clone was seen repeatedly, ten times or more. The rearrangement joins TRBV20-1 to TRBJ1-3; 11 nucleotides line up with TRBD1. CDR3 length: 18 amino acids. V shed 0 bases and J 7 bases; nucleotides not matched to a gene: 14. Germline CDR1 is DFQATT and CDR2 is SNEGSKA (reference sequence). This chain's CDR3 is CSARDSFRDRGKGNTIYF. The CDR3 DNA follows: TGCAGTGCTAGAGATTCTTTTAGGGACAGGGGGAAAGGTAACACCATATATTTT.

To note about this clone: Because the CDR3 is missing its conserved closing phenylalanine or tryptophan, this is likely a read error. The DNA is left out, because the CDR3 cannot be placed on it with certainty; the CDR3 is given as TCRdb lists it. The rearrangement joins TRBV6-1 to TRBJ2-6; the table's D gene call, TRBD2, was not cross checked with the DNA. Germline V lookup: CDR1 MNHNS, CDR2 SASEGT. The CDR3 is 8 residues long, ends included. CDR3: CASSELSG.

The J gene is TRBJ2-2, the V gene TRBV9; the D is unclear. Germline CDR1 and CDR2: SGDLS and YYNGEE. V was shortened by 4 bases and J by 10 bases, with 17 bases between the two germline ends. This CDR3 contains 14 residues. The CDR3 nucleotides read TGTGCCAGCAGCCCTCAGAGAAAAGAGGAGGAGCTGTTTTTT. Translated, it gives CASSPQRKEEELFF.

This clone was found many times. The CDR3 here is CASSEGGAGANVLTF. In nucleotides, the CDR3 is TGTGCCAGCAGTGAAGGGGGGGCTGGGGCCAACGTCCTGACTTTC. This sequence joins TRBV6-1 and TRBJ2-6; TRBD2 is a possible D gene (6 bases). Deletions cut 1 base from V and 2 bases from J, with 6 bases between. Germline assignment: CDR1 MNHNS and CDR2 SASEGT. This CDR3 is 15 amino acids long.

This clone has more than one count but fewer than ten. The chain carries TRBV4-1 and TRBJ2-7; no clear D. With 0 bases removed from V and 3 bases from J, the gap between germline ends came to 6 bases. This CDR3 contains 13 residues. Per the germline V gene, CDR1 is MGHRA and CDR2 is YSYEKL. The chain's CDR3 is CASSQEPGYEQYF. In nucleotides, the CDR3 is TGCGCCAGCAGCCAAGAACCAGGCTACGAGCAGTACTTC.